This T cell receptor (beta chain) was captured by sequencing in a study of multiple sclerosis patients with progressive multifocal leukoencephalopathy (dated by TCRdb to the late 2010s). About the full investigation: The study examined peripheral T and B cells of MS patients who developed PML (4 under natalizumab, 1 after alemtuzumab) and treated patients who did not. The goal was to find JC virus-specific or public T-cell expansions that arose at the time of PML onset. Two natalizumab-treated patients who later developed PML were followed longitudinally from before therapy through 6 and 12 months to PML onset.

V loses 3 bases at its end and J loses 13 bases; junction bases beyond the gene matches: 6. Per the germline V gene (reference sequence), LNHDA is the CDR1 and SQIVND is the CDR2. The CDR3 runs 12 amino acids, cysteine and phenylalanine included. The CDR3 DNA has 36 bases and is translated from base 1. The immunoSEQ two-step multiplex PCR at survey-level depth was used to amplify TRB CDR3 regions from genomic DNA. Synthetic inline TR CDR3 controls covering all V-J pairings were spiked into each PCR to estimate template counts and remove amplification bias. Reads went through processing to reduce amplification and sequencing bias, and quantification was done against synthetic TR CDR3 analogs. As for how the authors treated the data: Raw data were processed in ImmunoSEQ Analyzer, with out-of-frame sequences and CDR3s containing stop codons removed, and genes were named according to IMGT nomenclature. Normalized Shannon entropy, defined as 1 minus Pielou's evenness, was used to summarize repertoire diversity. Only TRB sequences sharing the V gene, the J gene and the CDR3 were counted as identical. Public PML clonotypes were CDR3s found in two or more PML-onset samples but not found earlier, in controls, or in public databases. Positional CDR3 amino acid composition was analyzed in Skylign with the observed count method. Held by TCRdb, this immuneACCESS table contains in-frame sequences only and omits some clones. Under half of the omission traces to an unresolved V gene where checked; the cause of the rest is unknown. The V and J calls and the clone size are those of that table, but D and trimming were determined from the DNA. The sample records 30,000 to 35,000 clones, about 90% of which are singletons. About 3.3% of the sample comes from the top ten.

What the time point label conveys for this sample: time of PML onset. The treatment or condition label, read with the paper, signifies: on natalizumab therapy at sampling. PML diagnosis was based on clinical and MRI findings and was confirmed by detection of JC virus DNA in cerebrospinal fluid. In the natalizumab-treated patients, PML developed after between about 16 and 56 months of natalizumab therapy. All listed patients had previously received interferon beta, and all PML patients were female. T3 blood samples were collected at the time of PML onset. Isolation of peripheral blood mononuclear cells was performed by Ficoll-Hypaque density gradient centrifugation. A word on this clone: Which antigen it targets is not known. Within one base of it there is no much larger clone, and no base qualities were kept.

Findings and caveats that apply to the study as a whole: When PML developed, no shared TRBV or TRBJ gene usage and no preferred TRBV-TRBJ pairings were found. Only peripheral blood was analyzed, although cerebrospinal fluid or brain lymphocytes might be more informative for natalizumab-associated PML. Lower normalized Shannon entropy suggested less diverse TRB repertoires in most PML patients, whereas the natalizumab-treated controls showed values near 1. TRB clones above 0.5% frequency appeared only in PML patients, but expanded clones at PML onset were already present before and during natalizumab therapy. Because of the small, descriptive cohort, whether findings reflect JC virus infection or general immunocompromise remained unclear.

This clonotype was sampled from a human donor with progressive multifocal leukoencephalopathy. The sequence joins TRBV19 to TRBJ1-1, with 9 bases aligning to TRBD1. Specimen: PBMCs, collected from a patient treated with natalizumab. In nucleotides, the sequence is TGTGCCAGTAGTATCCCGGGACAGGGACTTTTCTTT. Translated, this gives CASSIPGQGLFF.